This T cell receptor (beta chain) was captured in a study of T cell responses to AZD1222 COVID-19 vaccine. Findings of the study overall: White British people made up most donors, females outnumbered males, and clonal diversity was possibly underestimated. Following two doses of AZD1222, Spike-specific TCR breadth and depth rose. The study identified only five or six AZD1222 recipients as seropositive at baseline. Unmutated variant regions are reportedly targeted by nearly half of spike-specific TCRs.

Concerning this clone: Its antigen is currently unknown.

The germline V gene encodes CDR1 SNHLY and CDR2 FYNNEI. Trimming removed 5 bases from V and 3 bases from J; junction bases left unmatched: 22. This CDR3 is built from 20 residues. The table came from immunoSEQ multiplex PCR; TCRdb's copy has only in-frame clones and leaves some out. This sample has 100,000 to 150,000 clones; about 90% occur once, and the top ten carry 1.5% to 1.8%. This chain joins TRBV2 and TRBJ1-3, with 7 positions matching TRBD1. The TCR was taken from an adult in good health. The sequences come from peripheral blood, collected on day 0 of AZD1222 vaccination. The CDR3 coding sequence is TGTGCCAGCAGTTTCCACAAGCCGTGGGACAGTCCTCTGGGTGGAAACACCATATATTTT. This gives the protein CASSFHKPWDSPLGGNTIYF.